This T cell receptor (beta chain) derives from a study of blood T cell repertoires in COVID-19. The method was immunoSEQ multiplex PCR; TCRdb's version includes in-frame clones alone and lacks a portion of them. The data show roughly 81,000 clones, around 92% seen once. V lost 4 bases and J lost 1, with 6 bases in between. This CDR3 has 12 residues. The germline V gene has CDR1 SGHNT and CDR2 YYREEE (reference sequence). The sequence was obtained from a woman aged 50 to 60 in a cohort sampled during active COVID-19. J is TRBJ2-7 and V is TRBV5-4; D might be TRBD2 (6 bases). The sample consisted of peripheral blood. The CDR3 nucleotides are TGTGCCAGCAGCGGGGGGTCCTACGAGCAGTACTTC. This sequence encodes CASSGGSYEQYF.